This is a list of T cell receptor beta chains from one sample in a study of cytomegalovirus exposure and HLA in healthy donors. TCRdb keeps only in-frame clones here, not all; method: immunoSEQ multiplex PCR. The sample has around 78,000 clones; around 82% are singletons. The sequenced sample consisted of PBMCs. All receptors come from a male donor in good health and CMV-seronegative. CDR3s include the opening cysteine and the closing phenylalanine or tryptophan. D genes are given only for firm matches. A clone size is listed for some rows: how often the clone was seen (once, few, many), or a class if it is expanded.

V,D,J,length,size,CDR3,DNA
TRBV7-2,TRBD1,TRBJ2-7,13,NA,CASSPDRFYEQYF,TGTGCCAGCAGCCCGGACAGGTTCTACGAGCAGTACTTC
TRBV6-1,NA,TRBJ2-1,15,NA,CASNTGGAGKGEQFF,TGTGCCAGCAATACAGGTGGGGCAGGGAAGGGTGAGCAGTTCTTC
TRBV10-3,NA,TRBJ1-3,12,NA,CAISDPGQPIYF,TGTGCCATCAGTGACCCGGGACAACCCATATATTTT
TRBV10-2,NA,TRBJ1-5,15,NA,CATQQGSSRNQPQHF,TGCGCCACCCAACAAGGGTCTAGCAGGAATCAGCCCCAGCATTTT
TRBV18,NA,TRBJ1-2,14,NA,CASSPMAEVYGYTF,TGTGCCAGCTCACCAATGGCAGAGGTCTATGGCTACACCTTC
TRBV11-2,NA,TRBJ2-3,16,NA,CASSLVDITSTDTQYF,TGTGCCAGCAGCTTAGTGGACATTACTAGCACAGATACGCAGTATTTT
TRBV2,NA,TRBJ1-1,13,NA,CASIQGRDTEAFF,TGTGCCAGCATACAGGGTCGAGACACTGAAGCTTTCTTT
TRBV5-1,NA,TRBJ2-3,13,NA,CASSLAGADTQYF,TGCGCCAGCAGCTTGGCAGGGGCAGATACGCAGTATTTT
TRBV29-1,TRBD1,TRBJ1-1,12,NA,CSVEIRGPEAFF,TGCAGCGTTGAAATCAGGGGGCCTGAAGCTTTCTTT
TRBV15,NA,TRBJ2-7,14,NA,CATSRDSALDEQYF,TGTGCCACCAGCAGAGATAGCGCTCTTGACGAGCAGTACTTC
TRBV4-1,TRBD2,TRBJ2-1,19,few,CASSQGPLRREGSYNEQFF,TGCGCCAGCAGCCAAGGGCCCTTAAGGCGGGAGGGCTCCTACAATGAGCAGTTCTTC
TRBV19,NA,TRBJ2-7,18,NA,CASSSVLGRQGASYEQYF,NA
TRBV11-2,NA,TRBJ1-2,14,NA,CASSFGFSFNGYTF,TGTGCCAGCAGCTTCGGGTTCTCCTTCAATGGCTACACCTTC
TRBV27,NA,TRBJ1-1,13,NA,CASSLLRGGEAFF,TGTGCCAGCAGTTTGCTTCGGGGGGGGGAAGCTTTCTTT
TRBV6-6,NA,TRBJ2-7,12,NA,CASSYLLSEQYF,TGTGCCAGCAGTTACCTCCTCAGCGAGCAGTACTTC
TRBV7-8,NA,TRBJ1-2,15,once,CASSLGLDGGGGYTF,TGTGCCAGCAGCTTAGGACTTGACGGGGGTGGAGGCTACACCTTC
TRBV5-1,NA,TRBJ2-2,16,NA,CASSLGVTGNTGELFF,TGCGCCAGCAGCTTGGGGGTAACAGGGAACACCGGGGAGCTGTTTTTT
TRBV7-2,TRBD1,TRBJ2-1,16,NA,CASSLFQGVKDNEQFF,TGTGCCAGCAGCTTATTCCAGGGGGTGAAGGACAATGAGCAGTTCTTC
TRBV5-4,NA,TRBJ2-1,15,NA,CASSVGFSQGYEQFF,TGTGCCAGCAGCGTAGGGTTCTCCCAGGGGTATGAGCAGTTCTTC
TRBV6-6,NA,TRBJ2-3,12,NA,CASSQIQDTQYF,TGTGCCAGCAGTCAGATCCAAGATACGCAGTATTTT
TRBV6-1,TRBD1,TRBJ1-5,16,NA,CASSEWSATGNQPQNF,TGTGCCAGCAGTGAGTGGTCCGCGACAGGGAATCAGCCCCAGAATTTT
TRBV2,NA,TRBJ1-1,16,NA,CASSDFYVAMVTEAFF,TGTGCCAGCAGTGATTTTTACGTGGCAATGGTAACTGAAGCTTTCTTT
TRBV4-3,NA,TRBJ2-5,18,NA,CASSQERPGVLHGETQYF,TGCGCCAGCAGCCAAGAAAGGCCAGGGGTTCTTCATGGGGAGACCCAGTACTTC
TRBV11-2,NA,TRBJ2-5,14,few,CASSLRRAWETQYF,TGTGCCAGCAGCTTACGGCGGGCGTGGGAGACCCAGTACTTC
TRBV27,TRBD1,TRBJ2-7,15,NA,CASSLDRGVPCEQYF,TGTGCCAGCAGTTTAGACAGGGGGGTTCCCTGCGAGCAGTACTTC
TRBV6-5,TRBD1,TRBJ1-2,14,NA,CASKPDRGNYGYTF,TGTGCCAGCAAACCGGACAGGGGTAACTATGGCTACACCTTC
TRBV19,NA,TRBJ2-5,14,NA,CASSVMGTQETQYF,TGTGCCAGTAGTGTAATGGGGACTCAAGAGACCCAGTACTTC
TRBV28,NA,TRBJ2-7,12,NA,CASRTGSYEQYF,TGTGCCAGCAGAACAGGGTCCTACGAGCAGTACTTC
TRBV29-1,NA,TRBJ2-7,14,few,CSVEGQGTPYEQYF,TGCAGCGTTGAGGGGCAGGGTACGCCCTACGAGCAGTACTTC
TRBV15,NA,TRBJ1-3,15,NA,CATSRGQLLGNTIYF,TGTGCCACCAGCAGAGGGCAACTACTTGGAAACACCATATATTTT
TRBV5-1,NA,TRBJ2-5,14,NA,CASSLGQSQETQYF,TGCGCCAGCAGCTTGGGGCAGTCGCAAGAGACCCAGTACTTC
TRBV2,TRBD1,TRBJ1-1,13,NA,CANSGQEFCEAFF,TGTGCCAACTCGGGACAGGAATTTTGTGAAGCTTTCTTT
TRBV5-1,TRBD2,TRBJ2-7,14,NA,CASSLGRESYEQYF,TGCGCCAGCAGCTTGGGGCGGGAGAGCTACGAGCAGTACTTC
TRBV7-9,TRBD1,TRBJ2-3,14,NA,CASSLGRDRDTQYF,TGTGCCAGCAGCTTAGGAAGGGACAGAGATACGCAGTATTTT
TRBV6-5,TRBD2,TRBJ2-2,16,NA,CASSYLFSGRPGELFF,TGTGCCAGCAGTTACCTCTTTAGCGGGAGACCCGGGGAGCTGTTTTTT
TRBV5-1,TRBD1,TRBJ2-1,16,NA,CASSFSTGGAANEQFF,TGCGCCAGCAGCTTTTCGACAGGGGGCGCTGCCAATGAGCAGTTCTTC
TRBV4-1,TRBD2,TRBJ2-1,17,NA,CASSHGLAGNPDNEQFF,TGCGCCAGCAGCCACGGCCTAGCGGGGAACCCCGACAATGAGCAGTTCTTC
TRBV5-4,NA,TRBJ1-2,14,NA,CASSLDGFAGGYTF,TGTGCCAGCAGCTTGGACGGATTCGCGGGTGGCTACACCTTC
TRBV19,NA,TRBJ2-2,13,few,CASRRQFTGELFF,TGTGCCAGTAGAAGACAGTTCACCGGGGAGCTGTTTTTT
TRBV10-1,NA,TRBJ1-3,15,NA,CASGLQVAAGNTIYF,TGCGCCAGCGGGTTACAGGTCGCGGCAGGAAACACCATATATTTT
TRBV11-3,TRBD1,TRBJ2-1,13,NA,CAPKGGGSNEQFF,TGTGCCCCAAAAGGGGGCGGCTCCAATGAGCAGTTCTTC
TRBV30,NA,TRBJ1-1,11,NA,CACLGRIQAFF,TGTGCCTGCCTGGGCCGAATACAAGCTTTCTTT
TRBV5-1,NA,TRBJ1-1,14,NA,CASSPWGKGTEAFF,TGCGCCAGCAGCCCTTGGGGAAAGGGGACTGAAGCTTTCTTT
TRBV30,NA,TRBJ2-5,15,few,CAWSGHSWYQETQYF,TGTGCCTGGAGCGGACATTCTTGGTACCAAGAGACCCAGTACTTC
TRBV2,NA,TRBJ1-5,14,NA,CASSELGGHQPQHF,TGTGCCAGCAGTGAATTGGGGGGGCATCAGCCCCAGCATTTT
TRBV15,NA,TRBJ1-5,16,NA,CATSRDKYTTNQPQHF,TGTGCCACCAGCAGAGATAAATACACTACCAATCAGCCCCAGCATTTT
TRBV30,NA,TRBJ1-1,16,NA,CAWSETQGRGSTEAFF,TGTGCCTGGTCAGAGACGCAGGGGCGAGGGAGCACTGAAGCTTTCTTT
TRBV27,NA,TRBJ2-5,15,NA,CASSGRERGKETQYF,TGTGCCAGCAGTGGCAGGGAAAGGGGGAAAGAGACCCAGTACTTC